This TCR beta chain was sequenced for a study of shared clonotypes between healthy human individuals. About the study: CD4 naive cells filled three plates per donor, CD4 memory three, CD8 naive two and CD8 memory one.

Germline-derived CDR1 and CDR2 are SGHVS and FQNEAQ. V was clipped by 1 base and J by 2 bases; unmatched bases: 4. The CDR3 totals 15 residues. General study findings and limits: Sequencing depth was expected to affect clonotype sharing among donors. What naive subsets generally showed was a larger estimated richness than memory subsets showed.

Comments on this clone: The antigen is undetermined.

At a deep level, the assay was run. Here immunoSEQ multiplex PCR was the method, and the copy in TCRdb shows in-frame clones only, minus some. In the table there are roughly 2.4 million clones, around 95% of which are singletons. The specimen was naive CD4+ T cells sorted from blood. Subset defined: CD45RA+ positively selected. The rearrangement uses TRBV7-8 and TRBJ2-7; 8 positions agree with TRBD1. This TCR was sampled from a man in his late teens or twenties in good health. CDR3 region: CASSLETGETYEQYF. The CDR3 DNA reads as TGTGCCAGCAGCTTAGAGACAGGGGAAACCTACGAGCAGTACTTC. Supplemented by reference TRBV7-8 and TRBJ2-7, the full variable domain reads GAGVSQSPRYKVAKRGQDVALRCDPISGHVSLFWYQQALGQGPEFLTYFQNEAQLDKSGLPSDRFFAERPEGSVSTLKIQRTQQEDSAVYLCASSLETGETYEQYFGPGTRLTVT.